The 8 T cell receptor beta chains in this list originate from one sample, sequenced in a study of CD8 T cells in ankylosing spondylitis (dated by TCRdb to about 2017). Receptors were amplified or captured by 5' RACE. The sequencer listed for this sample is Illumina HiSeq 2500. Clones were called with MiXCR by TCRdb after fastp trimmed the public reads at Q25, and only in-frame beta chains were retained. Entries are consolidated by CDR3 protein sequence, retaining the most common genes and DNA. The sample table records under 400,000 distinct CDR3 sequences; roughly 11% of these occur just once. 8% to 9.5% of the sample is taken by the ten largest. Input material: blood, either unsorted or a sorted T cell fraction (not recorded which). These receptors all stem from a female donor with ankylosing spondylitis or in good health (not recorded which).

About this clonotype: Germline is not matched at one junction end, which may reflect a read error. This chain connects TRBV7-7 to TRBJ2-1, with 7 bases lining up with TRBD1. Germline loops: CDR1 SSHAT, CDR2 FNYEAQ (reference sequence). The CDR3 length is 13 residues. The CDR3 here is CASSLGGQNEQFF. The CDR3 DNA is TGTGCTAGCAGCTTAGGGGGACAGAATGAGCAGTTCTTC.

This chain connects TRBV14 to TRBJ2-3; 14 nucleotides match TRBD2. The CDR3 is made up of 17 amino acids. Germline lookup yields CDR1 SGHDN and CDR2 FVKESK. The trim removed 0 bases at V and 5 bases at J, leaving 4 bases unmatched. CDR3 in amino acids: CASSQDRGTSGRDTQYF. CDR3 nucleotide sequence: TGTGCCAGCAGCCAAGATCGCGGGACTAGCGGGAGAGATACGCAGTATTTT.

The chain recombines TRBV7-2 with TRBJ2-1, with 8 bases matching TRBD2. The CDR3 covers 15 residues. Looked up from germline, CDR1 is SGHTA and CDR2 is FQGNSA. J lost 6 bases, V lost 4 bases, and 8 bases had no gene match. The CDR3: CASSSGLAGSNEQFF. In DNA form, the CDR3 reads TGTGCCAGCAGCTCAGGGCTAGCGGGTAGCAATGAGCAGTTCTTC. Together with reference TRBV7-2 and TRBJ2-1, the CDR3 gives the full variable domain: GAGVSQSPSNKVTEKGKDVELRCDPISGHTALYWYRQSLGQGLEFLIYFQGNSAPDKSGLPSDRFSAERTGGSVSTLTIQRTQQEDSAVYLCASSSGLAGSNEQFFGPGTRLTVL.

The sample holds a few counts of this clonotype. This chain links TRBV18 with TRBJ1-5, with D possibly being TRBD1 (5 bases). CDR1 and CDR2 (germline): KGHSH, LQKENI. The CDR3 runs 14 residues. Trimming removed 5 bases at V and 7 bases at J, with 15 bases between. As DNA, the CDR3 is TGTGCCAGCTCAACGCAAAGGGGCGAACAGCCCCAGCATTTT. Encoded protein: CASSTQRGEQPQHF.

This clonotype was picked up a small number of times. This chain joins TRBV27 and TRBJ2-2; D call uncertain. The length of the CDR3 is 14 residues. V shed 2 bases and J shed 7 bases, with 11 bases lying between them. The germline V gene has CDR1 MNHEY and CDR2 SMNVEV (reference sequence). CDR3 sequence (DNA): TGTGCCAGCAGTTTAAGAAGGTCGGGCGGGGAGCTGTTTTTT. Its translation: CASSLRRSGGELFF.

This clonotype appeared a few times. CDR3 amino acids: CASSSNAGGHSPLHF. The CDR3 DNA is TGTGCCAGCAGTTCCAACGCCGGAGGACACTCACCCCTCCACTTT. The rearrangement joins TRBV12-3 or TRBV12-4 to TRBJ1-6; possible D gene TRBD1, 5 bases. This CDR3 spans 15 amino acids. V gave up 4 bases and J gave up 10 bases, with 17 bases separating them.

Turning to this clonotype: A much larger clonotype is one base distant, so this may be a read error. CDR3 DNA: TGCAGTGCTAGAGAGTTAAGTAAGGGGATGAACAATGAGCAGTTCTTC. Encoded protein: CSARELSKGMNNEQFF. The chain joins TRBV20-1 to TRBJ2-1; D is possibly TRBD1 (5 bases). Trimming removed 0 bases at V and 5 bases at J, with 17 bases between. Germline CDR1 reads DFQATT; CDR2 reads SNEGSKA (reference sequence). The CDR3 contains 16 residues.

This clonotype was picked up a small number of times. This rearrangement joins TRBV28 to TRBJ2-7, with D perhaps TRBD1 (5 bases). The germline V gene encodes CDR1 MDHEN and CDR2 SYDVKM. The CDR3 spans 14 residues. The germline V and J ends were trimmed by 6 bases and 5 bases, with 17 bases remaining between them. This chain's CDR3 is CASSWIGVPDEQYF. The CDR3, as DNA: TGTGCCAGCAGCTGGATAGGGGTCCCGGACGAGCAGTACTTC.